This record concerns one T cell receptor (beta chain) sequence. Antigen unknown. The junction differs from germline at one of its ends, possibly a read error. This record comes from a study of tumor and adjacent non-tumor tissue in lung cancer. Turning to the study itself: Approximately 4.2 million productive TCRbeta reads were obtained per sample on average. Findings of the study overall: TCR diversity was significantly greater in tumor than normal lung tissue.

The library came from three nested PCR rounds adapted from ARM-PCR protocols. One entry per CDR3 protein results from TCRdb running MiXCR on the multiplex PCR reads. This table holds 120,000 or so distinct CDR3 sequences, 66% found once. Germline V lookup: CDR1 MNHEY, CDR2 SVGEGT. This CDR3 comprises 17 residues. No cell sorting was done before RNA was extracted from the tissue. Between August and November 2014, newly diagnosed, chemotherapy-naive lung cancer patients underwent thoracic surgery in China. The receptor was derived from a man aged 25-45 years with non-small cell lung cancer. The J gene is TRBJ2-2, the V gene TRBV6-2 or TRBV6-3, with TRBD2 identical over 10 bases. The sample taken for sequencing was lung tumor tissue. CDR3 residues: CTSSSYVLAGDTGELFF. CDR3 DNA: TGTACCAGCAGTTCGTACGTGCTAGCGGGGGACACAGGGGAGCTGTTTTTT.